These 10 T cell receptor beta chains originate from one sample sequenced in a study of control samples from healthy donors and cancer patients. Repertoires were generated with immunoSEQ multiplex PCR, while TCRdb's copy carries only in-frame clones and drops some. The sample gives approximately 72,000 clones, about 88% of which show up once; approximately 7% is in the top ten. Sequenced sample: blood. Receptors were obtained from a man between 50 and 59 years old in good health.

V usage is TRBV6-6 and J usage is TRBJ1-6; D possibly corresponds to TRBD1 (5 bases). CDR1 and CDR2 (germline): MNHNY, SVGAGI (reference sequence). The CDR3 totals 14 residues. Trimming cost V 2 bases and J 13 bases, with 15 bases left between them. The CDR3 is CASSYRSRESPLHF. As DNA, the CDR3 is TGTGCCAGCAGTTACAGGTCCAGGGAATCGCCCCTCCACTTT.

CDR3: CATSRPSMEKLFF. The CDR3 DNA reads as TGTGCCACCAGCAGGCCCTCCATGGAAAAACTGTTTTTT. This chain connects TRBV15 to TRBJ1-4; D unresolved. The CDR3 runs 13 residues. Per germline, CDR1 LNHNV and CDR2 YYDKDF (reference sequence). V shed 3 bases and J shed 8 bases, with 10 bases lying between them.

The rearrangement uses TRBV2 and TRBJ2-7, with no clear D. V shed 5 bases and J shed 4 bases, with 3 bases lying between them. This CDR3 has 10 amino acids. The V gene's germline CDR1 is SNHLY and CDR2 FYNNEI. This CDR3 is CASSRYEQYF. CDR3 bases: TGTGCCAGCAGTCGGTACGAGCAGTACTTC.

The chain uses TRBV10-1 and TRBJ1-2, with 7 bases that match TRBD1. V lost 9 bases and J lost 5; bases outside the gene matches: 3. Germline-derived CDR1 and CDR2 are WNHNN and SYGVQD (reference sequence). The CDR3 contains 11 residues. The CDR3 loop is CARDREYGYTF. Written as DNA, the CDR3 is TGCGCCAGAGACAGGGAGTATGGCTACACCTTC.

J is TRBJ2-2 and V is TRBV7-2; 7 bases are a match to TRBD2. CDR3 length equals 18 residues. V trimming: 4 bases; J trimming: 2 bases; junction bases outside the gene matches: 13. CDR1 and CDR2 from the germline V gene are SGHTA and FQGNSA. CDR3 nucleotide sequence: TGTGCCAGCAGCTCCCTGCGGGGGAGGTATGAAAACACCGGGGAGCTGTTTTTT. Its translation: CASSSLRGRYENTGELFF.

The V gene is TRBV11-2, the J gene TRBJ1-1; TRBD1 agrees at 7 bases. Germline values: CDR1 SGHAT, CDR2 FQNNGV. CDR3 length equals 15 residues. Trimming cost V 5 bases and J 1 base; bases outside gene matches: 7. CDR3 nucleotide sequence: TGTGCCAGCAGCGTAACCGGGACAGAGAACACTGAAGCTTTCTTT. This codes for CASSVTGTENTEAFF.

This chain uses TRBV4-2 with TRBJ1-1; no reliable D call. Germline V gene sequence: CDR1 LGHNA, CDR2 YNFKEQ. This CDR3 contains 16 residues. V shed 0 bases and J shed 1 base, with 12 bases lying between them. The CDR3: CASSQERAIENTEAFF. CDR3 DNA sequence: TGTGCCAGCAGCCAAGAGAGGGCCATAGAGAACACTGAAGCTTTCTTT.

This chain links TRBV15 with TRBJ1-5; no firm D call. The ends were cut back, 1 base at V and 4 bases at J, with 20 bases in the middle. This CDR3 has 18 residues. CDR1 and CDR2 from the germline V gene are LNHNV and YYDKDF (reference sequence). This chain's CDR3 is CATSRASNTGSGNQPQHF. CDR3 bases: TGTGCCACCAGCAGAGCCTCTAATACCGGGAGCGGTAATCAGCCCCAGCATTTT.

This clone occurred once. CDR3 protein: CASSWDQGTEQYF. The CDR3 nucleotides read TGTGCCAGCAGCTGGGATCAGGGAACCGAGCAGTACTTC. The chain uses TRBV7-3 and TRBJ2-7, with a possible D match to TRBD1 (5 bases). V dropped 4 bases and J dropped 6 bases, with 13 bases sitting between them. Germline V lookup: CDR1 SGHTA, CDR2 FQGTGA. The CDR3 runs 13 residues.

CDR3 in DNA: TGTGCCAGCAGCTTAGGTTCAGGGATTATCACTGAAGCTTTCTTT. This sequence encodes CASSLGSGIITEAFF. This rearrangement joins TRBV7-9 to TRBJ1-1, with a tentative D call TRBD1 (5 bases). Germline lookup yields CDR1 SEHNR and CDR2 FQNEAQ (reference sequence). The CDR3 is made up of 15 amino acids. The V end was cut by 1 base, the J end by 4 bases, with 13 bases between.